Included here is one T cell receptor (beta chain) sequence, with context. Its antigen target is currently unknown. Base quality data are lacking; no much larger clone is found one base away. Libraries of naive CD8 T cells were built from anywhere between about 18,000 and 1,000,000 sorted cells, with 10%, 30% or 50% of the purified RNA used. Naive CD8 T cells, defined as CD8+CD4-CCR7+CD45RA+, were FACS-sorted into RLT Plus buffer on a BD FACSAria II. To test detection sensitivity, Jurkat RNA equivalent to nine to ten TCR copies was spiked into samples of roughly 18,000-1,000,000 naive CD8 T cells. Enrichment of CD8 T cells was performed with RosetteSep CD8+ T Cell Enrichment Cocktail and Ficoll-Paque, after which ACK red cell lysis was carried out. Library construction relied on PCR. The sample was run on a NextSeq 500. Bulk TCR libraries were prepared as previously described, using TCR primers listed in Table S5. The Qiagen AllPrep DNA/RNA kit was used to purify total RNA. Before analysis, reads from multiple sequencing runs of one library were combined. As for how the authors treated the data: Reads were retained only if an exact TCR constant sequence was present, and the retained reads were trimmed to 150 nt and grouped according to their 12-nt molecular barcodes. Reads in each barcode group were sub-clustered using a 15% Levenshtein threshold, and a quality-weighted consensus sequence was built for each RNA molecule. Non-functional sequences were filtered out, along with any lower-count sequence sitting one edit away from another sequence. Barcode sub-clusters with fewer than 20% of the maximum read count were removed, based on fitting two negative binomial distributions. The public sequencing data were trimmed at Q25 with fastp and processed into clonotypes with MiXCR by TCRdb, which kept only in-frame beta chains. Each entry merges the rows of one CDR3 protein and shows their most common DNA and genes. The V and J calls were not made by the authors but by TCRdb's processing. The sample table lists some 580,000 distinct CDR3 sequences, 25% of them with a count of one. The ten top clones hold roughly 0.83% of the sample.

These data belong to a study of molecular identifiers for immune sequencing clone quantification (dated by TCRdb to between 2017 and 2018). Describing the broader study: For a replicate experiment, RNA from roughly 20,000 or 100,000 naive CD8 T cells was divided into five aliquots, and four of the five aliquots were sequenced. The study was a methods study using CD8 T cells to benchmark molecular-identifier clustering-based TCR repertoire sequencing (MIDCIRS) and TCR RNA copy counting.

The paper's findings and limits, for the study overall: Spiked-in Jurkat TCR RNA equal to a single cell's worth was reported to be detectable even within 1,200,000 naive CD8 T cells. When barcode sub-clustering was omitted, TCR diversity was inflated by chimeric consensus sequences, with chimeras reaching as high as 47%. Identical TCR molecules sharing a barcode could cause highly expanded clone sizes to be underestimated. Modeling gave about 3.2 recovered TCR RNA copies per cell versus 8 to 10 by digital PCR, implying roughly 30% capture efficiency. The naive libraries included spiked-in Jurkat TCR RNA (10 copies' worth), and this RNA is not part of the donor repertoire. In CMV-specific effector cells, over 98% of molecules were held by clones above 20 RNA copies, whereas under 1% of molecules were held by such clones in naive cells.

Material for sequencing was naive CD8+ T cells from blood, with Jurkat cell RNA spiked in. The meaning of the sample's cell subset or site label: FACS-sorted CD8+CD4-CCR7+CD45RA+ naive T cells. This TCR came from a human donor in good health. Some libraries in this study had Jurkat cell RNA spiked in.

The CDR3 has the sequence CSARDPATLNYGYTF. The nucleotide sequence is given as TGCAGTGCTAGAGACCCCGCGACACTGAACTATGGCTACACCTTC. The chain couples TRBV20-1 to TRBJ1-2; no confident D gene assignment can be made. Spanning cysteine to phenylalanine, the CDR3 consists of 15 amino acids. The sequence is cut down to CDR3 DNA, 45 bases in frame from base 1. Taken from the germline V gene (reference sequence), the CDR1 and CDR2 loops are DFQATT and SNEGSKA. V is pared back by 0 bases and J by 2 bases, with 13 bases lying between the germline termini.